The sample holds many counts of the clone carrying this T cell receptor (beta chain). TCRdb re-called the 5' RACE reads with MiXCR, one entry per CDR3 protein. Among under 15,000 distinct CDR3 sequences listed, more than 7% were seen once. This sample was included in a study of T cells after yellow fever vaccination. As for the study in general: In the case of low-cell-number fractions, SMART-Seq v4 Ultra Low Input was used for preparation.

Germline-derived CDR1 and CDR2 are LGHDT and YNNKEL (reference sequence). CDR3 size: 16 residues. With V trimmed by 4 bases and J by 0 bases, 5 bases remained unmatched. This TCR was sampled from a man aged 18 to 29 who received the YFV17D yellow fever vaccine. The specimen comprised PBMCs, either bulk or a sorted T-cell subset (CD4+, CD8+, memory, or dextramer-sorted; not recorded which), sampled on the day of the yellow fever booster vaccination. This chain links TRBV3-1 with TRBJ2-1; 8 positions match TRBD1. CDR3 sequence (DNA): TGTGCCAGCAGCCTAACGGGACAGGCCTCCTACAATGAGCAGTTCTTC. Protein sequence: CASSLTGQASYNEQFF.